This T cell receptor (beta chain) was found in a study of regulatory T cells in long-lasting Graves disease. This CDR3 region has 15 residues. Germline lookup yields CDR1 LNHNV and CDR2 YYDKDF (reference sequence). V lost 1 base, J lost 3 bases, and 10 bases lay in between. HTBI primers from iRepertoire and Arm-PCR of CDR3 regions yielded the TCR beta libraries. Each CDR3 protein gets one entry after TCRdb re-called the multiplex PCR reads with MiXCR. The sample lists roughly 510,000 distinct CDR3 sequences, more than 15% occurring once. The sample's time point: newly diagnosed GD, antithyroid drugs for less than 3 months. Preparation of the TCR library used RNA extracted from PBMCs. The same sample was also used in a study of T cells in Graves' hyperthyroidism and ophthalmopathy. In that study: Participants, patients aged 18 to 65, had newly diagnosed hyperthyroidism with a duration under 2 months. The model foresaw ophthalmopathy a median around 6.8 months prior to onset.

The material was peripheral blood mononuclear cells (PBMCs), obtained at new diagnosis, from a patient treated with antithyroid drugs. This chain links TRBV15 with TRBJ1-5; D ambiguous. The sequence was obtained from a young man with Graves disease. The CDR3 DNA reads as TGTGCCACCAGCAGAGCCCCCTTGGCCAATCAGCCCCAGCATTTT. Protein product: CATSRAPLANQPQHF. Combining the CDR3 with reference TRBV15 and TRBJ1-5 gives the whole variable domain DAMVIQNPRYQVTQFGKPVTLSCSQTLNHNVMYWYQQKSSQAPKLLFHYYDKDFNNEADTPDNFQSRRPNTSFCFLDIRSPGLGDTAMYLCATSRAPLANQPQHFGDGTRLSIL.